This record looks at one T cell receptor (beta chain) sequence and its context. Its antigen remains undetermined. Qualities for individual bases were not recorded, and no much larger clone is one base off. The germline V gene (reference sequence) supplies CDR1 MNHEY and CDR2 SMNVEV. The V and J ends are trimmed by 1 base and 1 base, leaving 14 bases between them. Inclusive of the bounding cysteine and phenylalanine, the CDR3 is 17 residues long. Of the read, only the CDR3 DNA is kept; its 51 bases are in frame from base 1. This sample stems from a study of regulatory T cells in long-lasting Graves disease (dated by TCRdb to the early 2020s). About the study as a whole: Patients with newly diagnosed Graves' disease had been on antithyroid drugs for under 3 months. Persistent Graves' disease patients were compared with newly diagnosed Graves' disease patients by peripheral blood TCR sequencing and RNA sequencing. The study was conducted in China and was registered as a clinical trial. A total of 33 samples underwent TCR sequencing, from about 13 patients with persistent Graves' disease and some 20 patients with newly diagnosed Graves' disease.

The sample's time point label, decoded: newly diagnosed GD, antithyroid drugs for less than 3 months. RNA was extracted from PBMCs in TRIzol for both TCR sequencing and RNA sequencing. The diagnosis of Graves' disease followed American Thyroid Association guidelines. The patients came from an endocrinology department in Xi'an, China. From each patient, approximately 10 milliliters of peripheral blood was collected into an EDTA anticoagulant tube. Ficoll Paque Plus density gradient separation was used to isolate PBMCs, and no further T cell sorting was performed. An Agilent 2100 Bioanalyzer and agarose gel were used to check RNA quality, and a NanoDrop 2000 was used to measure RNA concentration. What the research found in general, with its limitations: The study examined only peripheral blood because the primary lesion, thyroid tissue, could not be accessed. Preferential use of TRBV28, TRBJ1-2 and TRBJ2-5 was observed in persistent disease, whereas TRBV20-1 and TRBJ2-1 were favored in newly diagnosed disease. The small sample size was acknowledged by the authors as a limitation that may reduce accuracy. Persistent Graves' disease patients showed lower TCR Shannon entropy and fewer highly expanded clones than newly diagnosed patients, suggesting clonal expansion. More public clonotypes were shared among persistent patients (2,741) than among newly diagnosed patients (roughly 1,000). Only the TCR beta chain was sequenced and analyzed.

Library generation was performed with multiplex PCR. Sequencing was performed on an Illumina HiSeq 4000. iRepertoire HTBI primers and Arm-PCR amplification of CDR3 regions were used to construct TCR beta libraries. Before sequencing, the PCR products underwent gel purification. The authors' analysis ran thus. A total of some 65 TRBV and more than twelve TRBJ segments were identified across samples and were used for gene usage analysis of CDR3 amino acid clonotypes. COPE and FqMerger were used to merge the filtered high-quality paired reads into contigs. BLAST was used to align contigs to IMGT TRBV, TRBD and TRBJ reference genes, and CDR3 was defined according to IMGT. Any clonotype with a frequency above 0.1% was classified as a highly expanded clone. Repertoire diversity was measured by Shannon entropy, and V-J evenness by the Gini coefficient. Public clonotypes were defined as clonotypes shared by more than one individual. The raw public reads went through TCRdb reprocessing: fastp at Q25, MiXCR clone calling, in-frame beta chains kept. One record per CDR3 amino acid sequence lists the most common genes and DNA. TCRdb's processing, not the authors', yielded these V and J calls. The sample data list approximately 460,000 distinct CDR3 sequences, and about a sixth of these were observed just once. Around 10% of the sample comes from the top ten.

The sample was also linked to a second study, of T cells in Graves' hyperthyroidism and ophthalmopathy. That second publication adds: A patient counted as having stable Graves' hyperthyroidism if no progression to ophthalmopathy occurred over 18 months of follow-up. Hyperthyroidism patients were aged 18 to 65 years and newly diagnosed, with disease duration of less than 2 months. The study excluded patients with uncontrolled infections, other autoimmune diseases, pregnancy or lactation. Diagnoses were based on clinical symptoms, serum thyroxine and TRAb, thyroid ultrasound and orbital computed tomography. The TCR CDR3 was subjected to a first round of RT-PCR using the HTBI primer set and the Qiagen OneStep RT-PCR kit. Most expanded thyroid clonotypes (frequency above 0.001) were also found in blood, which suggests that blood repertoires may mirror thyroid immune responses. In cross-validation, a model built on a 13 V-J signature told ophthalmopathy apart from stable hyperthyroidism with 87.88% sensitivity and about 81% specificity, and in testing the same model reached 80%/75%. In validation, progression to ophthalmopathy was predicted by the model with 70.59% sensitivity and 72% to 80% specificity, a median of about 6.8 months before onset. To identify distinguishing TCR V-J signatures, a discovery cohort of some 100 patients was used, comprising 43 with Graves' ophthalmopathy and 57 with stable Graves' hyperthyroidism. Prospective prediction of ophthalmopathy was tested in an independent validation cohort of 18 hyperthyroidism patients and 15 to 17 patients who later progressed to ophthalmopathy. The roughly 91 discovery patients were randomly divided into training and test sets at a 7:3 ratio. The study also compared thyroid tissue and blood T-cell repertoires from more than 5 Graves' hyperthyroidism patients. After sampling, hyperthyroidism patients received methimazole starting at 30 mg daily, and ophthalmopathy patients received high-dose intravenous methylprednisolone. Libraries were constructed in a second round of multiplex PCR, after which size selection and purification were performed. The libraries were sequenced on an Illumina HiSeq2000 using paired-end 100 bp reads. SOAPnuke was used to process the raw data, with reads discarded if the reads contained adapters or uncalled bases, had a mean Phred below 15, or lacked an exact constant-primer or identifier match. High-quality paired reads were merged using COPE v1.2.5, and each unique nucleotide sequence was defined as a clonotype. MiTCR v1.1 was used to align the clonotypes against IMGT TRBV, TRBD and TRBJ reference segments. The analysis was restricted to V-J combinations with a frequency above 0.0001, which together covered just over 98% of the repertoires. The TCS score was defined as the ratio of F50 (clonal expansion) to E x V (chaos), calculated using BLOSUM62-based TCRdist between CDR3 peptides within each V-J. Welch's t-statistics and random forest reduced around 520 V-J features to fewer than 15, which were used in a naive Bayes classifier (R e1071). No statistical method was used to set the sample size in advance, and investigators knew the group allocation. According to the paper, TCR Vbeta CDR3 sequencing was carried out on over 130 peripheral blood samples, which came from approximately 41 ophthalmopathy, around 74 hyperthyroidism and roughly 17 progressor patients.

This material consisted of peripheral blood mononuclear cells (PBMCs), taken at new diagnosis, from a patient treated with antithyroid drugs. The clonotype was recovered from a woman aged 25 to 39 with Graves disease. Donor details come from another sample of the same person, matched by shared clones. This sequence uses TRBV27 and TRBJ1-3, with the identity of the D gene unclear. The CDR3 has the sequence CASSLFGPVTSGNTIYF. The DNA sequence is TGTGCCAGCAGTTTATTCGGGCCAGTCACATCTGGAAACACCATATATTTT.